These 7 T cell receptor beta chains came from one sample sequenced in a study of blood T cell repertoires in COVID-19. The assay was immunoSEQ multiplex PCR, and TCRdb's table has in-frame clones only and misses some. The sample shows a few hundred thousand clones, 75% to 90% of them seen only once. Sequencing was carried out using peripheral blood. The receptors come from a woman between 18 and 29 years old with acute or convalescent COVID-19.

The chain carries TRBV27 and TRBJ1-1; D is perhaps TRBD1 (6 bases). In germline, CDR1 is MNHEY, CDR2 SMNVEV (reference sequence). The CDR3 is 13 amino acids. Trimming stripped 6 bases from V and 3 bases from J, with 11 bases between. The CDR3 is CASRTDRYTEAFF. The CDR3 nucleotides read TGTGCCAGCAGGACCGACAGGTACACTGAAGCTTTCTTT.

This clone is a singleton in its sample. The CDR3 DNA sequence: TGTGCCACCTTGACTAGCGGTGATTTCGATGAGCAGTTCTTC. Translation: CATLTSGDFDEQFF. The chain joins TRBV7-9 to TRBJ2-1; the match to TRBD2 covers 9 bases. CDR3 length: 14 residues. Trimming took 10 bases from V and 8 from J; bases not matched to a gene: 12. Germline loops: CDR1 SEHNR, CDR2 FQNEAQ (reference sequence).

The chain employs TRBV5-5 and TRBJ2-4; TRBD1 is a possible D gene (5 bases). This CDR3 has 17 residues. Between the trimmed V and J ends, which lost 0 bases and 0 bases, there was a span of 13 bases. Germline-derived CDR1 and CDR2 are SGHKS and YYEKEE (reference sequence). CDR3 nucleotides: TGTGCCAGCAGCTTGGAGGGGCAGATAGTAGCCAAAAACATTCAGTACTTC. Translated, it gives CASSLEGQIVAKNIQYF. Using reference TRBV5-5 and TRBJ2-4 for the parts outside the CDR3, the full variable domain is DAGVTQSPTHLIKTRGQQVTLRCSPISGHKSVSWYQQVLGQGPQFIFQYYEKEERGRGNFPDRFSARQFPNYSSELNVNALLLGDSALYLCASSLEGQIVAKNIQYFGAGTRLSVL.

The genes are TRBV7-9 and TRBJ2-1, with a tentative D call TRBD1 (5 bases). Trimming left V 5 bases short and J 8 bases short, with 16 bases between. The CDR3 covers 14 residues. Germline values: CDR1 SEHNR, CDR2 FQNEAQ (reference sequence). CDR3 bases: TGTGCCAGCAGCGCCTTCCAGGGCGGCGATGAGCAGTTCTTC. Translating gives CASSAFQGGDEQFF. Together with reference TRBV7-9 and TRBJ2-1, the CDR3 gives the full variable domain: DTGVSQNPRHKITKRGQNVTFRCDPISEHNRLYWYRQTLGQGPEFLTYFQNEAQLEKSRLLSDRFSAERPKGSFSTLEIQRTEQGDSAMYLCASSAFQGGDEQFFGPGTRLTVL.

In its sample, this clone was seen a few times. V usage is TRBV28 and J usage is TRBJ2-5; TRBD2 might be the D (7 bases). The CDR3 spans 15 residues. Trimming shortened V by 3 bases and J by 5 bases, and 16 bases separated the two germline ends. The germline V gene has CDR1 MDHEN and CDR2 SYDVKM. The CDR3 DNA sequence: TGTGCCAGCAGTTTGTGGGGGCAGGGAGGGGAGACCCAGTACTTC. This codes for CASSLWGQGGETQYF.

This rearrangement joins TRBV6-5 to TRBJ1-1; 10 bases line up with TRBD1. Germline-derived CDR1 and CDR2 are MNHEY and SVGAGI. The V and J ends lost 5 bases and 1 base, in that order; junction bases with no gene match: 4. The CDR3 is 15 amino acids. CDR3 nucleotide sequence: TGTGCCAGCAGTAGCCGGGACAGGGGGAACACTGAAGCTTTCTTT. Translating gives CASSSRDRGNTEAFF.

CDR3 loop: CASSQDGGAGNTIYF. The CDR3 DNA is TGTGCCAGCAGCCAAGATGGGGGGGCTGGAAACACCATATATTTT. This chain links TRBV3-1 (or the pseudogene TRBV3-2) with TRBJ1-3; possible D gene TRBD1, 5 bases. Germline lookup yields CDR1 LGHDT and CDR2 YNNKEL (reference sequence). The V end was cut by 0 bases, the J end by 2 bases, with 8 bases between. There are 15 residues in the CDR3.